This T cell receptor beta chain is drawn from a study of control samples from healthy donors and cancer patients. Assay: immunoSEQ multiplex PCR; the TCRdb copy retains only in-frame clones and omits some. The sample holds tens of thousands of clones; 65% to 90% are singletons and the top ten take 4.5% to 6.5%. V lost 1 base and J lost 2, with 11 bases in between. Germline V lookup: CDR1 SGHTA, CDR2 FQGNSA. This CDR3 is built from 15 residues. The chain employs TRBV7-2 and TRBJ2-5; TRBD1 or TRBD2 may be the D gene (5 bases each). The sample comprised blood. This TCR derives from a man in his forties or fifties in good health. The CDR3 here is CASSLGGSQQETQYF. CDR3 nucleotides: TGTGCCAGCAGCTTAGGGGGGTCCCAGCAAGAGACCCAGTACTTC.